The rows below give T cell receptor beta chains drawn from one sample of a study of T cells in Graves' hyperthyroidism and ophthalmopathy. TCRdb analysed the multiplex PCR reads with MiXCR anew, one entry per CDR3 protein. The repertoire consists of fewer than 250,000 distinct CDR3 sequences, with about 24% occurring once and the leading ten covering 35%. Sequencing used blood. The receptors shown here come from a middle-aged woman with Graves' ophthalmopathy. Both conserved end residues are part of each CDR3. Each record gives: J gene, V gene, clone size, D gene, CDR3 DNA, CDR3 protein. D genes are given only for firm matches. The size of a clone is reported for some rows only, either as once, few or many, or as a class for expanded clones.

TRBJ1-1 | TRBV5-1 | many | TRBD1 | TGCGCCAGCAGCTTCCTGGGACAGATCTACTCCTTGGAGAACACTGAAGCTTTCTTT | CASSFLGQIYSLENTEAFF
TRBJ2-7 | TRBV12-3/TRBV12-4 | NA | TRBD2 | TGTGCCAGCAGCCCTTCAATAGCGGGAGCCTACGAGCAGTACTTC | CASSPSIAGAYEQYF
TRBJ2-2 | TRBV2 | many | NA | TGTGCCAGCAGACAACTAGCTTCGACCGGGGAGCTGTTTTTT | CASRQLASTGELFF
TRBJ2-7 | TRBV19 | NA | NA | TGTGCCAGTAGGGACATCGACTCCTACGAGCAGTACTTC | CASRDIDSYEQYF
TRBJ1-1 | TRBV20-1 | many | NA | TGCAGTGCTACGTCCGGGGGCACGGGGAGTGGGAACACTGAAGCTTTCTTT | CSATSGGTGSGNTEAFF
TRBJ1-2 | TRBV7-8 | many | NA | TGTGCCAGCAGCCCTGCTGGGGGGGCCTACTATGGCTACACCTTC | CASSPAGGAYYGYTF
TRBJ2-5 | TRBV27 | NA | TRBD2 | TGTGCCAGCAGTCCCACTAGCGGGGTTGGGGAGACCCAGTACTTC | CASSPTSGVGETQYF
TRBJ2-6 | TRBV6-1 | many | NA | TGTGCCAGCAGCTTTATAATAGCAGCTGGGGCCAACGTCCTGACTTTC | CASSFIIAAGANVLTF
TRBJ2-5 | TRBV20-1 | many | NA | TGCAGTGCTAGAGATAATGAACAGAAACAAGAGACCCAGTACTTC | CSARDNEQKQETQYF
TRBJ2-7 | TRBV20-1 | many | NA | TGCAGTGCTAGGGCACCTGGGCAGGGGACGGGCTACGAGCAGTACTTC | CSARAPGQGTGYEQYF
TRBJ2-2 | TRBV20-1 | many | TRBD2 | TGCAGTGCTTACAGCGGGAGGGTCACCGGGGAGCTGTTTTTT | CSAYSGRVTGELFF
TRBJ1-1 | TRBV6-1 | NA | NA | TGTGCCAGCAGTGTTGGGGGACCCACTGAAGCTTTCTTT | CASSVGGPTEAFF
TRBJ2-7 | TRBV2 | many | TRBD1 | TGTGCCAGCAGGGAGGGACAGGCCTCCTACGAGCAGTACTTC | CASREGQASYEQYF
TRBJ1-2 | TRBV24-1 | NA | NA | TGTGCCACCAGTGATGAGAGGGGGGATAGGGAGACCCAGTACTATGGCTACACCTTC | CATSDERGDRETQYYGYTF
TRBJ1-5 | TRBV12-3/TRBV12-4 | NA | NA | TGTGCCAGCAGTTTAGATTTGGGTAGGGCCCCCCAGCATTTT | CASSLDLGRAPQHF
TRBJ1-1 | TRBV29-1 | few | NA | TGCAGCGTTGTTCTAGACACTGAAGCTTTCTTT | CSVVLDTEAFF
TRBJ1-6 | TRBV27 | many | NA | TGTGCCAGCAGTCCGGCAGGGCAATCACCCCTCCACTTT | CASSPAGQSPLHF
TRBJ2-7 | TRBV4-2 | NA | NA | TGTGCCAGCAGCCGGGTTAGGGAGCTCTCCTACGAGCAGTACTTC | CASSRVRELSYEQYF
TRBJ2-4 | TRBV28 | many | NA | TGTGCCAGCAGGGCAGGGGACGCAAACATTCAGTACTTC | CASRAGDANIQYF
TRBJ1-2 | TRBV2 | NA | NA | TGTGCCAGCAGCGGGAGCACGCAAGGCTACACCTTC | CASSGSTQGYTF
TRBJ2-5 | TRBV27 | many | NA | TGTGCCAGCAGTTTAAACGGACGGTCCCAAGAGACCCAGTACTTC | CASSLNGRSQETQYF
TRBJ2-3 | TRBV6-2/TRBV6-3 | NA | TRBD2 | TGTGCCAGCAGATTTGCGGGGGTGCCTCGTGGCACAGATACGCAGTATTTT | CASRFAGVPRGTDTQYF
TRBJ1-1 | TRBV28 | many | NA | TGTGCCAGCAGTCCAGGGGTTTGGACTGAAGCTTTCTTT | CASSPGVWTEAFF
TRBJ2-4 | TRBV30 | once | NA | TGTGCCTGGGGTAGGGGTCTAGCCAAAAACATTCAGTACTTC | CAWGRGLAKNIQYF
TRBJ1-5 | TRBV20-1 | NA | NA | TGCAGTGCTAGTCAGGGTAGCAATCAGCCCCAGCATTTT | CSASQGSNQPQHF
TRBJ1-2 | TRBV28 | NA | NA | TGTGCCAGCAGTTTTTGGACACTCTATGGCTACACCTTC | CASSFWTLYGYTF
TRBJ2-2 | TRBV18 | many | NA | TGTGCCAGCTCAAACCGGGACTCGTACACCGGGGAGCTGTTTTTT | CASSNRDSYTGELFF
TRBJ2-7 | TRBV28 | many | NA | TGTGCCAGCAGTTTATTGACCGAGAGACCGTACTTC | CASSLLTERPYF
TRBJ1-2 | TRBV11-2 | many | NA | TGTGCCAGCAGCTTACCCCAAATCGGACGGGCAGGAGGTGGCCACACCTTC | CASSLPQIGRAGGGHTF
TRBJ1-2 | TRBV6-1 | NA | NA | TGTGCCAGCAGCCAAGTTAATTCGGGTGGCTACACCTTC | CASSQVNSGGYTF
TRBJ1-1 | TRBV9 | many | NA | TGTGCCAGCAGCGTAGGAGTTGGTGGGGCTGAAGCTTTCTTT | CASSVGVGGAEAFF
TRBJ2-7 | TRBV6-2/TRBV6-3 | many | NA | TGTGCCAGCTCCGGGACCGCCTGGGAGCAGTACTTC | CASSGTAWEQYF
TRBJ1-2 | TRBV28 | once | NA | TGTGCCAGCAGTGCACGACAGGAGGTAGACTATGGCTACACCTTC | CASSARQEVDYGYTF
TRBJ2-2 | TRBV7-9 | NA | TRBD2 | TGTGCCAGCAGCCAAGGACTAGTGGACACCGGGGAGCTGTTTTTT | CASSQGLVDTGELFF
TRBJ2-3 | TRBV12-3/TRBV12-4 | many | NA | TGTGCCAGCAGTTTAACGGGGACAGATACGCAGTATTTT | CASSLTGTDTQYF
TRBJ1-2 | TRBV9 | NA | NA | TGTGCCAGCAGCCCTCCCGGGGAGCCACTTATGTATGGCTACATCTTC | CASSPPGEPLMYGYIF
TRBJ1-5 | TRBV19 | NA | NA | TGTGCCAGTAGTAGATCTATAGGTCAGCCCCAGCATTTT | CASSRSIGQPQHF
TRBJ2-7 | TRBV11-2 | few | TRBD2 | TGTGCCAGCAGCTTAGACCCCCTCGGTAGCGGGGTCTCCTACGAGCAGTACTTC | CASSLDPLGSGVSYEQYF
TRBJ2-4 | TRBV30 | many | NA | TGTGCCTGGAGTGAGCCTCAGGGGATTGAAAACATTCAGTACTTC | CAWSEPQGIENIQYF
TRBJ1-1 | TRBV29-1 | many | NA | TGCAGCGTTGAAGATCGGGCAGAAGCTTTCTTT | CSVEDRAEAFF